The clone carrying this T cell receptor (beta chain) has a count of ten or more. The target antigen is unknown. This record comes from a study of early T cells in non-severe SARS-CoV-2 infection. Overall study context: Sequencing was performed on bulk RNA from unsorted whole blood, leaving chains unpaired.

This CDR3 is built from 15 residues. The germline V gene encodes CDR1 ENHRY and CDR2 SYGVKD. V gave up 5 bases and J gave up 0 bases, with 13 bases separating them. Points from the study as a whole: The VDJdb matching leaned toward anti-spike CD8 responses and overlooked private and CD4 specificities.

Unique molecular identifiers tagged individual cDNA molecules. TCRdb analysed the 5' RACE reads with MiXCR anew, one entry per CDR3 protein. The sample lists 30,000 or so distinct CDR3 sequences; about 3.8% were seen once. This TCR was sampled from an adult who was a healthcare worker with PCR-confirmed SARS-CoV-2 infection or an uninfected control (not recorded which). This rearrangement joins TRBV10-3 to TRBJ1-2; D call uncertain. Sample: whole blood. In nucleotides, the CDR3 is TGTGCCATCAGTCCGGACCGCTTCCCTAACTATGGCTACACCTTC. Translation gives CAISPDRFPNYGYTF.